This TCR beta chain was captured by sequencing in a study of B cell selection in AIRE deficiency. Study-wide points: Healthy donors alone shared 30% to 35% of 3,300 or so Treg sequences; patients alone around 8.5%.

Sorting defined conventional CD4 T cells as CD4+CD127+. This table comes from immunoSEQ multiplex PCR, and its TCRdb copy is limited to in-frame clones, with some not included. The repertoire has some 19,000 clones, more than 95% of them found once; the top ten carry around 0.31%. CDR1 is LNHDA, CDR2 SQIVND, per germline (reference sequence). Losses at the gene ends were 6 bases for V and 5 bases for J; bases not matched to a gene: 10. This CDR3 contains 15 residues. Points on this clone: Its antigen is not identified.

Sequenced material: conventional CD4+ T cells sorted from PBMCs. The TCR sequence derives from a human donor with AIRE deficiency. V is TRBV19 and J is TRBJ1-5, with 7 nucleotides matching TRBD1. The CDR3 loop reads CASSLPTGRHQPQHF. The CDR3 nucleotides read TGTGCCAGTAGCCTCCCGACAGGGCGGCATCAGCCCCAGCATTTT.